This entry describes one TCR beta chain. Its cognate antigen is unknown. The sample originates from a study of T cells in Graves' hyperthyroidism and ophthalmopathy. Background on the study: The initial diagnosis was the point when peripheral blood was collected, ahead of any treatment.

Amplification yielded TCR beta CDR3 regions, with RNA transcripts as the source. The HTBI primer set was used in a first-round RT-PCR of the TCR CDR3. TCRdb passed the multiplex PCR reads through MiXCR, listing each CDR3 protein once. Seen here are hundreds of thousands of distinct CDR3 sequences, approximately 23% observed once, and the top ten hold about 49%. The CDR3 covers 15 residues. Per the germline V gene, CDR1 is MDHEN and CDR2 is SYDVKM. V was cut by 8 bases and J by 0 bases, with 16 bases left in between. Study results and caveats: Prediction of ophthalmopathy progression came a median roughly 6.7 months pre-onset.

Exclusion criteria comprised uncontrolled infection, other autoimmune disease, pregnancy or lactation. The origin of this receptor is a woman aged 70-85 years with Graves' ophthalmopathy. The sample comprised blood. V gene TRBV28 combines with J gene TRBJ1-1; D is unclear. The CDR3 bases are TGTGCCAGCTCACCACAAGGCACCATGAACACTGAAGCTTTCTTT. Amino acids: CASSPQGTMNTEAFF.